The 2 T cell receptor beta chains presented below share a single source sample, sequenced in a study of blood T cell repertoires in COVID-19. Sequencing used immunoSEQ multiplex PCR; TCRdb keeps in-frame clones, though not all of them. The sample lists about 94,000 clones, 75% to 90% occurring once. What was sequenced was peripheral blood. The receptors were sampled from a human donor in a cohort sampled during active COVID-19.

The genes are TRBV28 and TRBJ2-2; D possibly corresponds to TRBD1 (6 bases). Germline V gene data show CDR1 as MDHEN and CDR2 as SYDVKM. This CDR3 region has 13 residues. V was trimmed by 7 bases and J by 1 base, leaving 7 bases between them. The CDR3 region is CASMDRNTGELFF. The CDR3, as DNA: TGTGCCAGCATGGACAGGAACACCGGGGAGCTGTTTTTT.

This sequence joins TRBV19 and TRBJ2-1; D is unresolved. V lost 3 bases to trimming and J lost 0 bases, with 15 bases between them. The CDR3 is made up of 17 amino acids. Per the germline V gene, CDR1 is LNHDA and CDR2 is SQIVND (reference sequence). The CDR3 DNA follows: TGTGCCAGTAGTATTTCCGCTATTAGATCCTCCTACAATGAGCAGTTCTTC. It is translated as CASSISAIRSSYNEQFF.